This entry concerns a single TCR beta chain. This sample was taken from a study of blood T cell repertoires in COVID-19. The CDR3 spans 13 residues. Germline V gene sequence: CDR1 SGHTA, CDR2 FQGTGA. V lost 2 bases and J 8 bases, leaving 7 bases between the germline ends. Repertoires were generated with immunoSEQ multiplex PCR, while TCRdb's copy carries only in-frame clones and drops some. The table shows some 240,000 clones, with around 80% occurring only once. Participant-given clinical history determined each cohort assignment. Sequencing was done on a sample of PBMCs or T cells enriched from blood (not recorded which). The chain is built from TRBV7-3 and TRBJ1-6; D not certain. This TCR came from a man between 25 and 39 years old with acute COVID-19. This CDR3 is CASSLVQYSPLHF. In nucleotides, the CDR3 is TGTGCCAGCAGCTTAGTCCAATATTCACCCCTCCACTTT.